This TCR beta chain was sequenced for a study of blood T cells in healthy people across ages. Next came a second PCR, run for roughly 6 to 11 cycles, which used a sample-barcoded 5' primer along with a J-beta primer mix. Via MiXCR, TCRdb re-called the 5' RACE reads, giving one row per CDR3 protein. The table shows 600,000 or so distinct CDR3 sequences, with about 30% occurring only once. Trimming removed 2 bases from V and 3 bases from J, with 11 bases in between. The germline CDR1 and CDR2 sequences are MNHNS and SASEGT. There are 14 residues in the CDR3. This clonotype was recorded many times. This sequence was found in an elderly woman in good health. The chain employs TRBV6-1 and TRBJ2-7, with a tentative D call TRBD1 (5 bases). Input material: blood. The CDR3 loop reads CASSESGRDYEQYF. In DNA form, the CDR3 reads TGTGCCAGCAGTGAATCGGGCAGGGACTACGAGCAGTACTTC.